This T cell receptor (beta chain) was recovered during a study of cytomegalovirus exposure and HLA in healthy donors. In germline, CDR1 is LGHNA, CDR2 YSLEER. V was clipped by 2 bases and J by 7 bases, with 15 bases between them. CDR3 length equals 15 residues. In the PCR, 60 Vbeta and 13 Jbeta primers were used. Generated by immunoSEQ multiplex PCR, the TCRdb table keeps only in-frame clones and is missing some. The table has around 130,000 clones, approximately 85% seen once. Specimen: PBMCs. This clonotype was obtained from a boy younger than 18 in good health and CMV-seronegative. The chain links TRBV4-3 to TRBJ2-4; D perhaps matches TRBD1 (5 bases). The CDR3 is CASSQSTRSGNIQYF. The CDR3 region has the DNA TGCGCCAGCAGCCAATCGACACGGTCAGGGAACATTCAGTACTTC.